What follows are 2 T cell receptor beta chains derived from one specimen sequenced in a study of T cell responses to AZD1222 COVID-19 vaccine. The table came from immunoSEQ multiplex PCR; TCRdb's copy has only in-frame clones and leaves some out. Among some 130,000 clones listed, roughly 88% were seen once. Sequencing was performed on peripheral blood, taken on day 0 of AZD1222 vaccination. The receptor source for this set is an adult in good health.

The chain is built from TRBV29-1 and TRBJ1-1, with D uncertain. The V and J ends lost 7 bases and 1 base respectively, with 13 bases between them. Looked up from germline, CDR1 is SQVTM and CDR2 is ANQGSEA. The CDR3 consists of 13 residues. CDR3 nucleotide sequence: TGCAGCGCCCACGGGTCTGGGAACACTGAAGCTTTCTTT. It encodes CSAHGSGNTEAFF.

The chain couples TRBV5-4 to TRBJ2-1; D gene unclear. This CDR3 contains 15 residues. The germline gives CDR1 SGHNT, CDR2 YYREEE (reference sequence). Trimming stripped 1 base from V and 2 bases from J, with 10 bases between. This CDR3 reads CASSLSRQTYNEQFF. CDR3 nucleotides: TGTGCCAGCAGCTTGTCCAGGCAAACCTACAATGAGCAGTTCTTC.